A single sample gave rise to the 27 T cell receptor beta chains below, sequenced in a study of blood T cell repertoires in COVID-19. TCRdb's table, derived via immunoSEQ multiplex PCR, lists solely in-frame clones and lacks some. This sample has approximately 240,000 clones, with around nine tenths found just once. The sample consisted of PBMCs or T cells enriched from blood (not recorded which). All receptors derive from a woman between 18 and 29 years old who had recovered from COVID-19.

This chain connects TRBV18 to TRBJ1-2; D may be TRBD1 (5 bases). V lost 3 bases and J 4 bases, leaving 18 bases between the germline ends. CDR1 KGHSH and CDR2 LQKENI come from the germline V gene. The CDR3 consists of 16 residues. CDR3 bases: TGTGCCAGCTCACCTAACCTCGGAACGCAGGGCTATGGCTACACCTTC. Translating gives CASSPNLGTQGYGYTF.

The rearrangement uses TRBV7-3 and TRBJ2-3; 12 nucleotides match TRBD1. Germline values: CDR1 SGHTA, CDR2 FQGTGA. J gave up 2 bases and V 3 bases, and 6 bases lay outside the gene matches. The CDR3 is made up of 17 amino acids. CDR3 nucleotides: TGTGCCAGCAGCTTCAGGGACAGGGGGCGACCCACAGATACGCAGTATTTT. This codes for CASSFRDRGRPTDTQYF. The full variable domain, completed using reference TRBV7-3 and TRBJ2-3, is GAGVSQTPSNKVTEKGKYVELRCDPISGHTALYWYRQSLGQGPEFLIYFQGTGAADDSGLPNDRFFAVRPEGSVSTLKIQRTERGDSAVYLCASSFRDRGRPTDTQYFGPGTRLTVL.

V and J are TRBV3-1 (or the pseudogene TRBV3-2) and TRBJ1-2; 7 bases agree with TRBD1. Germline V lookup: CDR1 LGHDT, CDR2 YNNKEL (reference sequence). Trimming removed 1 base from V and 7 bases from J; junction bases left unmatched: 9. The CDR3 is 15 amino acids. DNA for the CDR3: TGTGCCAGCAGCCAAGTGTCTAACAGGGGAATTGGCTACACCTTC. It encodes CASSQVSNRGIGYTF.

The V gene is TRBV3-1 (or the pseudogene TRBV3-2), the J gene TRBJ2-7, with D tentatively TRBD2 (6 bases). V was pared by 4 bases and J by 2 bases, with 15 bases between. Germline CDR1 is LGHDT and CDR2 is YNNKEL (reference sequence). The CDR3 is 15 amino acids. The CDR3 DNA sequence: TGTGCCAGCAGCCCGACCGGAGGGATGGCCTACGAGCAGTACTTC. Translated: CASSPTGGMAYEQYF.

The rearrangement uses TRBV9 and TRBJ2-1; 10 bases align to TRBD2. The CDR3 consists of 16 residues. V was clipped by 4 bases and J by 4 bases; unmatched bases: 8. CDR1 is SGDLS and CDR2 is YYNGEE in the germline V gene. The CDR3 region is CASSTLAGGTYNEQFF. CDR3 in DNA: TGTGCCAGCAGCACCTTAGCGGGGGGAACTTACAATGAGCAGTTCTTC.

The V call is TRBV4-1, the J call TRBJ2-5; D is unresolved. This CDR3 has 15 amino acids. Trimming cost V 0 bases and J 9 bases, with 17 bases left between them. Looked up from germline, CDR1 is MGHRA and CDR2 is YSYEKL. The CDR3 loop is CASSQDRSLVNAQYF. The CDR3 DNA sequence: TGCGCCAGCAGCCAAGATCGATCCCTAGTTAACGCCCAGTACTTC.

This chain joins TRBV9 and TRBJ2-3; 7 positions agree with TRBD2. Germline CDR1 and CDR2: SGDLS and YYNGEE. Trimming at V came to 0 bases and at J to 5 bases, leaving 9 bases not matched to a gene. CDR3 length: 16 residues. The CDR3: CASSVELALGGDTQYF. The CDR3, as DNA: TGTGCCAGCAGCGTAGAACTAGCGCTAGGAGGAGATACGCAGTATTTT.

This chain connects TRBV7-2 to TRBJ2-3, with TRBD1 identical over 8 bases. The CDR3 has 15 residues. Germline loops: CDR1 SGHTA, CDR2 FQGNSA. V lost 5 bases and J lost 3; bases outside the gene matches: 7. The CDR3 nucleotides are TGTGCCAGCAGCCCCATGGGGACAGGAACAGATACGCAGTATTTT. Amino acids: CASSPMGTGTDTQYF.

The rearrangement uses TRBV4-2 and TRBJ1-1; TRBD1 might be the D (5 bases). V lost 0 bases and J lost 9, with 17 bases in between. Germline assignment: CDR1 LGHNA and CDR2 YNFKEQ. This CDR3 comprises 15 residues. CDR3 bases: TGTGCCAGCAGCCAAGAATGGCAGGGTTTTGCGAAAGCTTTCTTT. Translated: CASSQEWQGFAKAFF.

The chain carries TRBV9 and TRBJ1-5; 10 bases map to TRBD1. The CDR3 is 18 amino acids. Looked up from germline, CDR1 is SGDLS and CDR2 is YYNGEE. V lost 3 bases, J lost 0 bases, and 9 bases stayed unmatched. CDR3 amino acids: CASSESRDRGYSNQPQHF. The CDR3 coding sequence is TGTGCCAGCAGCGAATCAAGGGACAGGGGATATAGCAATCAGCCCCAGCATTTT.

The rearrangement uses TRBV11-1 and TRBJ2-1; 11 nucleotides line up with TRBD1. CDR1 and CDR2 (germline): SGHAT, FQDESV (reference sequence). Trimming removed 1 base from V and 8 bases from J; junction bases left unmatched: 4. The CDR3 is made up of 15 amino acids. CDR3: CASSLDGTGGYEQFF. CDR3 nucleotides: TGTGCCAGCAGCTTAGACGGGACAGGGGGTTATGAGCAGTTCTTC.

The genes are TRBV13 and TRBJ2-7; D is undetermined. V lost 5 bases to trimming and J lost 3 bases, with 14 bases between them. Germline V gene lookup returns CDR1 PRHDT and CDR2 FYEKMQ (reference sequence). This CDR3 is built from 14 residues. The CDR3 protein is CASSAGSKGYEQYF. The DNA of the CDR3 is TGTGCCAGCAGCGCAGGATCCAAAGGCTACGAGCAGTACTTC.

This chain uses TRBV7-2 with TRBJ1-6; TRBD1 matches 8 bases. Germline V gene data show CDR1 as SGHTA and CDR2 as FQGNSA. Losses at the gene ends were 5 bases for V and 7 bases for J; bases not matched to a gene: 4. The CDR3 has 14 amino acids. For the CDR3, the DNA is TGTGCCAGCAGCCGGACAGGGTTAAATTCACCCCTCCACTTT. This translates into CASSRTGLNSPLHF.

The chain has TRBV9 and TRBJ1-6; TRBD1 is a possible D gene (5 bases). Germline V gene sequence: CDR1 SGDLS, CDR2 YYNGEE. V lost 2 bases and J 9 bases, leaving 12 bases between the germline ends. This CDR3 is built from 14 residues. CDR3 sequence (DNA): TGTGCCAGCAGCGTCGGAGGGGACGCTTCACCCCTCCACTTT. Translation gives CASSVGGDASPLHF. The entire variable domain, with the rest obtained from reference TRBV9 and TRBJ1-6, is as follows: DSGVTQTPKHLITATGQRVTLRCSPRSGDLSVYWYQQSLDQGLQFLIQYYNGEERAKGNILERFSAQQFPDLHSELNLSSLELGDSALYFCASSVGGDASPLHFGNGTRLTVT.

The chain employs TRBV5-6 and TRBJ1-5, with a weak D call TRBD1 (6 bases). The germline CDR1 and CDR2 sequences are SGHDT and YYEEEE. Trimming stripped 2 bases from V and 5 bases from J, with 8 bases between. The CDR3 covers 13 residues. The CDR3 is CASSLQGHQPQHF. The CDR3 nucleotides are TGTGCCAGCAGCTTACAGGGACATCAGCCCCAGCATTTT. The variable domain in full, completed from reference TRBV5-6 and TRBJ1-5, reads DAGVTQSPTHLIKTRGQQVTLRCSPKSGHDTVSWYQQALGQGPQFIFQYYEEEERQRGNFPDRFSGHQFPNYSSELNVNALLLGDSALYLCASSLQGHQPQHFGDGTRLSIL.

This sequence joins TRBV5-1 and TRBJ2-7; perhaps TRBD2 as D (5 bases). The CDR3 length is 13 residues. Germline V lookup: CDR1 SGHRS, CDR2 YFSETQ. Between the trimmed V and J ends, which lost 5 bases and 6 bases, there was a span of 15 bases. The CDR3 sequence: CASRPLSGFEQYF. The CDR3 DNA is TGCGCCAGCAGACCGCTGTCGGGGTTCGAGCAGTACTTC.

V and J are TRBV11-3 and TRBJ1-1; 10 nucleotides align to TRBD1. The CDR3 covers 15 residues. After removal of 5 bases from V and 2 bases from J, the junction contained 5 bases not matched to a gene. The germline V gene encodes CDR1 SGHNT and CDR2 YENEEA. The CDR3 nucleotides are TGTGCCAGCAGCCGAGGACAGGGGGTTAACACTGAAGCTTTCTTT. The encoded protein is CASSRGQGVNTEAFF. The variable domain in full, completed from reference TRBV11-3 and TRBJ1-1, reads EAGVVQSPRYKIIEKKQPVAFWCNPISGHNTLYWYLQNLGQGPELLIRYENEEAVDDSQLPKDRFSAERLKGVDSTLKIQPAELGDSAVYLCASSRGQGVNTEAFFGQGTRLTVV.

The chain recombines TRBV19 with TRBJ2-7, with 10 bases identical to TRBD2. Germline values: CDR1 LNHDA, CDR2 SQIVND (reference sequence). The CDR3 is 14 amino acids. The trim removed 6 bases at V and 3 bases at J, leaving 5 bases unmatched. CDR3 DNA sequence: TGTGCCAGTAGACCCGGGACTAGCGTCTACGAGCAGTACTTC. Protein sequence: CASRPGTSVYEQYF.

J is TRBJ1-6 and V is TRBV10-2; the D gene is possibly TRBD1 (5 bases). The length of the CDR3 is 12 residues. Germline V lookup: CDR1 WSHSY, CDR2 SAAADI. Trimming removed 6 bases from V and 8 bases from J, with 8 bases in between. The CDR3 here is CASRLTDSPLHF. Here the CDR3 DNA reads TGCGCCAGCAGGCTGACAGATTCACCCCTCCACTTT.

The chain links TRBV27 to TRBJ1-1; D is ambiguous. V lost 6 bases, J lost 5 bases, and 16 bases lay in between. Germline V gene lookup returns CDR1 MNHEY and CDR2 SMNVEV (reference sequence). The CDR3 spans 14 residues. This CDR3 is CASSFSELVTEAFF. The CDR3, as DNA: TGTGCCAGCAGCTTTTCCGAACTTGTAACTGAAGCTTTCTTT.

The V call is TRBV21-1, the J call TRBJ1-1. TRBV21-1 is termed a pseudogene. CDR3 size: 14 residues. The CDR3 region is CASSKVEVNTEAFF. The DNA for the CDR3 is TGTGCCAGCAGCAAAGTGGAGGTGAACACTGAAGCTTTCTTT.

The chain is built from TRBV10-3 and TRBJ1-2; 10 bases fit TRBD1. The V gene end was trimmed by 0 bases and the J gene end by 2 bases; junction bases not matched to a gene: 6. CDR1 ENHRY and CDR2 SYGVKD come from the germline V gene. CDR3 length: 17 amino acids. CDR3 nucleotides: TGTGCCATCAGTGAGTCAGGTTCGGGACAGGGGAACTATGGCTACACCTTC. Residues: CAISESGSGQGNYGYTF.

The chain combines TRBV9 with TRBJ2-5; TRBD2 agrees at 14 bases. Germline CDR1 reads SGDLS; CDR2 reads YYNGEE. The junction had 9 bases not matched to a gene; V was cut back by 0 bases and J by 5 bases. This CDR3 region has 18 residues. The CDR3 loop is CASSVAPGLAGGGETQYF. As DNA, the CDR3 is TGTGCCAGCAGCGTAGCTCCCGGACTAGCGGGAGGAGGCGAGACCCAGTACTTC.

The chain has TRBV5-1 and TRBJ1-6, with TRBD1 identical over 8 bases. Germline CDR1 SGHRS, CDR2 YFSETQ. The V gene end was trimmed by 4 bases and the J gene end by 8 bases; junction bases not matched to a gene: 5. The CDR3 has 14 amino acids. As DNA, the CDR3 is TGCGCCAGCAGCGGGGGACAGGCTGATTCACCCCTCCACTTT. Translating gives CASSGGQADSPLHF.

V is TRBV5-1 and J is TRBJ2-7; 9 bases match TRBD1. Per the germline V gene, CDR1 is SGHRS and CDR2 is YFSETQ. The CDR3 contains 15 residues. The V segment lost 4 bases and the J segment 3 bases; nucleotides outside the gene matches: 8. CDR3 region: CASSIGTGSSYEQYF. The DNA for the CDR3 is TGCGCCAGCAGCATAGGGACAGGGTCGAGCTACGAGCAGTACTTC.

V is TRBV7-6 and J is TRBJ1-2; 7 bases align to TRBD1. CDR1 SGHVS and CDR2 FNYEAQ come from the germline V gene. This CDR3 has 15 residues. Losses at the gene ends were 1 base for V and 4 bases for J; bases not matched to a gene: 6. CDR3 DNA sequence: TGTGCCAGCAGCTTAGGGACAGGAACCTCCTATGGCTACACCTTC. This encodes CASSLGTGTSYGYTF.

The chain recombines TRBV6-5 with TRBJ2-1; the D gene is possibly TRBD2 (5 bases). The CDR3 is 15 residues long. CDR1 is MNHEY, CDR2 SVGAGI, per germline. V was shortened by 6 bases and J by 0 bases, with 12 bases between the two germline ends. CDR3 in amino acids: CASRSSGSSYNEQFF. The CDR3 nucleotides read TGTGCCAGCAGGAGCAGTGGGAGCTCCTACAATGAGCAGTTCTTC.